The sequence of this T cell receptor (beta chain) was determined in a study of PD-L1 blockade in urothelial cancer. CDR1 and CDR2 (germline): SGHTA, FQGTGA. V dropped 5 bases and J dropped 4; count of bases not matched to a gene: 3. The CDR3 extends over 13 amino acids. Using immunoSEQ multiplex PCR, the repertoire was profiled, and TCRdb retains in-frame clones only, with some absent. The sample carries around 100,000 clones, about nine tenths recorded once. Time point here: pretreatment peripheral blood. The material sequenced was PBMCs, taken around atezolizumab (anti-PD-L1) treatment. This clonotype was obtained from a man aged 60-69 years with urothelial cancer. V is TRBV7-3 and J is TRBJ1-1; 8 nucleotides agree with TRBD1. CDR3 bases: TGTGCCAGCAGCCTTGGACAGGGCACTGAAGCTTTCTTT. The encoded protein is CASSLGQGTEAFF. Drawing the rest from reference TRBV7-3 and TRBJ1-1, the complete variable domain is GAGVSQTPSNKVTEKGKYVELRCDPISGHTALYWYRQSLGQGPEFLIYFQGTGAADDSGLPNDRFFAVRPEGSVSTLKIQRTERGDSAVYLCASSLGQGTEAFFGQGTRLTVV.